This TCR beta chain was recovered during a study of breast tumors, draining lymph nodes, adjacent tissues. This clonotype showed up just a few times. Its antigen is not known. Here the CDR3 omits its conserved ending phenylalanine or tryptophan, so a read error is the likely source. Study results and limitations: Tumor and nontumor repertoires were significantly more similar in luminal-like than in basal-like breast cancer. The lymph node origin of tumor T cells was framed as consistent with a hypothesis, not demonstrated.

This CDR3 is 21 amino acids long. From germline, CDR1 is SGHAT and CDR2 FQNNGV. J gave up 4 bases and V 2 bases, and 20 bases lay outside the gene matches. Each CDR3 protein is one row after TCRdb ran MiXCR on the multiplex PCR reads. Among approximately 63,000 distinct CDR3 sequences listed, roughly 59% were seen once. This chain joins TRBV11-2 and TRBJ2-2; 9 nucleotides match TRBD2. Sequencing was performed on breast tumor tissue. The TCR sequence derives from a female donor with breast cancer. Some clones in this sample may be carry-over from other donors' samples. CDR3 DNA sequence: TGTGCCAGCAGCTTAAGATCCTACACGACGAAGCGGGGGGAGGGCACCGGGGAGCTGTTTCTT. Translating gives CASSLRSYTTKRGEGTGELFL.